This T cell receptor (beta chain) was documented in a study of vaccination effects on CD4 cells after COVID-19. Note on this clone: Its antigen is still unknown. Other DNA sequences in this sample translate to the same CDR3.

CD4+ T cells were isolated after less than 13 days of culture. Some clones are missing from TCRdb's copy, which holds only in-frame ones; the method was immunoSEQ multiplex PCR. The sample shows fewer than 35,000 clones, around three quarters of them seen only once. The CDR3 loop spans 12 amino acids. The V end lost 5 bases, the J end lost 4 bases, and 8 bases lay between the germline ends. The germline gives CDR1 LGHDT, CDR2 YNNKEL (reference sequence). The TCR comes from a human donor who received a COVID-19 vaccine. V is TRBV3-1 (or the pseudogene TRBV3-2) and J is TRBJ2-5; D is perhaps TRBD2 (6 bases). Sample: CD4+ T cells from PBMCs cultured without peptide, taken before COVID-19 vaccination. The CDR3 region is CASSTGLETQYF. The CDR3 region has the DNA TGTGCCAGCAGCACGGGACTAGAGACCCAGTACTTC.